This T cell receptor beta chain was sequenced during a study of CD8 T cells in ankylosing spondylitis. Study results and limitations: Earlier authors reported some of these motif variants in reactive arthritis synovial fluid and blood. Disease-linked clones reportedly concentrated significantly in matched ankylosing spondylitis synovial fluid.

For TCR beta, libraries came from quantitative 5'-RACE with molecular barcodes. TCRdb analysed the 5' RACE reads with MiXCR anew, one entry per CDR3 protein. Of approximately 90,000 distinct CDR3 sequences listed, almost 8.5% are singletons. This clonotype was seen many times. What it binds is not known. V lost 0 bases to trimming and J lost 4 bases, with 13 bases between them. Germline-derived CDR1 and CDR2 are LGHDT and YNNKEL (reference sequence). CDR3 length: 15 residues. This chain joins TRBV3-1 and TRBJ2-7; D is undetermined. The sequence derives from a male donor with ankylosing spondylitis or in good health (not recorded which). The sample taken for sequencing was blood, either unsorted or a sorted T cell fraction (not recorded which). The CDR3 sequence: CASSQEVTSDYEQYF. CDR3 bases: TGTGCCAGCAGCCAAGAGGTAACCTCCGATTACGAGCAGTACTTC.